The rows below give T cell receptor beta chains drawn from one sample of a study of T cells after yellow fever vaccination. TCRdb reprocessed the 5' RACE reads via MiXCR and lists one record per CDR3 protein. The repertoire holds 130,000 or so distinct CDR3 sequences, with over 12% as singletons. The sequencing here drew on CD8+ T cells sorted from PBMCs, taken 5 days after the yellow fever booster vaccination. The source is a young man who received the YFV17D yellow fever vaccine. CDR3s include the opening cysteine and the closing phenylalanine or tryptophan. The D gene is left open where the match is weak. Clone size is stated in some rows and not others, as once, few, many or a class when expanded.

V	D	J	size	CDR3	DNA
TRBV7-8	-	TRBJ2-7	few	CASSLLFSYEQYF	TGTGCCAGCAGTTTATTGTTTTCCTACGAGCAGTACTTC
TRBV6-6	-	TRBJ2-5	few	CASSYLGRETQYF	TGTGCCAGCAGTTACCTGGGAAGGGAGACCCAGTACTTC
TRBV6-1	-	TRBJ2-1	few	CASSELLSYNEQFF	TGTGCCAGCAGTGAACTGCTGTCTTACAATGAGCAGTTCTTC
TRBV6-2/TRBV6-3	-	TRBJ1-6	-	CASRGSWEVSPLHF	TGTGCCAGCAGAGGAAGCTGGGAAGTTTCACCCCTCCACTTT
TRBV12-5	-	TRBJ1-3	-	CASGSRGGNTIYF	TGTGCTAGTGGCTCGAGGGGGGGAAACACCATATATTTT
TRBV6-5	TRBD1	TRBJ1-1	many	CASSPRSTGSEAFF	TGTGCCAGCAGCCCGCGCTCGACAGGGTCTGAAGCTTTCTTT
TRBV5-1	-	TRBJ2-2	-	CASTWTLTTGELFF	TGCGCCAGCACGTGGACCCTGACGACCGGGGAGCTGTTTTTT
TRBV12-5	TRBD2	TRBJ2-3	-	CASGLVLAGVTDTQYF	TGTGCTAGTGGTTTGGTACTAGCGGGGGTCACAGATACGCAGTATTTT
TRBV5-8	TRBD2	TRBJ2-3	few	CASSSQTSGYTDTQYF	TGTGCCAGCAGCTCCCAGACTAGCGGATACACAGATACGCAGTATTTT
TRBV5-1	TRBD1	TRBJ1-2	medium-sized	CASSLGWTGVNYGYTF	TGCGCCAGCAGCTTGGGCTGGACAGGGGTTAACTATGGCTACACCTTC
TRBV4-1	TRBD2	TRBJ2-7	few	CASSRQIGTSGGYEQYF	TGCGCCAGCAGCCGCCAAATAGGGACTAGCGGGGGTTACGAGCAGTACTTC
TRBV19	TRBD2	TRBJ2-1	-	CASSTQAGWDEQFF	TGTGCCAGTAGTACTCAAGCGGGGTGGGATGAGCAGTTCTTC
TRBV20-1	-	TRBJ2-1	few	CSARADGVYNEQFF	TGCAGTGCTAGAGCGGACGGGGTCTACAATGAGCAGTTCTTC
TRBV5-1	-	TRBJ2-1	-	CASSSTLHSYNEQFF	TGCGCCAGCAGCTCAACTCTACACTCCTACAATGAGCAGTTCTTC
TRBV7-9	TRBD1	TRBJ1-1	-	CASSGTGLRGTEAFF	TGTGCCAGCAGCGGGACAGGGTTACGGGGCACTGAAGCTTTCTTT
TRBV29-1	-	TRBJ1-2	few	CSVQSGYGYTF	TGCAGCGTTCAGTCTGGGTATGGCTACACCTTC
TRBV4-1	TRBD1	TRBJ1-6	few	CASSQATGYNSPLHF	TGCGCCAGCAGCCAAGCGACAGGGTATAATTCACCCCTCCACTTT
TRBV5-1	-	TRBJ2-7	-	CASSSYRLSYEQYF	TGCGCCAGCAGCTCCTACCGACTCTCCTACGAGCAGTACTTC
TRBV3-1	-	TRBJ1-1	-	CASSPIIGRGPTPNTEAFF	TGTGCCAGCAGCCCGATCATAGGGAGGGGCCCTACCCCGAACACTGAAGCTTTCTTT
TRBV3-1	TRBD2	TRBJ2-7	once	CASSSRRATSGFSYEQYF	TGTGCCAGCAGCTCAAGGAGAGCGACTAGCGGGTTTAGCTACGAGCAGTACTTC
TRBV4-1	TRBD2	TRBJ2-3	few	CASSQVTSGPYF	TGCGCCAGCAGCCAAGTGACTAGCGGCCCGTATTTT